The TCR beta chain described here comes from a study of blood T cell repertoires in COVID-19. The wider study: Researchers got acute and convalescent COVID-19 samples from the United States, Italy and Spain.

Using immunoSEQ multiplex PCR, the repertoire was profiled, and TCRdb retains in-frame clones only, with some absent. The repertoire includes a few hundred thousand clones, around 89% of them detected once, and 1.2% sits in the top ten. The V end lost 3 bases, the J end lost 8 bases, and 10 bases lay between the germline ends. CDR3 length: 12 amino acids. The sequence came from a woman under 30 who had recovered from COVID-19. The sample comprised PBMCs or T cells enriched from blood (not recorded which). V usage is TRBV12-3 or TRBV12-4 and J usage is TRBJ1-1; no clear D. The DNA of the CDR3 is TGTGCCAGCAGTTTTAGTTTGCGGGAAGCTTTCTTT. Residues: CASSFSLREAFF.